This passage covers 14 T cell receptor beta chains from one sample sequenced in a study of breast tumors, draining lymph nodes, adjacent tissues. Breast cancer patients provided tissue from their axillary draining lymph nodes. TCRdb reanalysed the multiplex PCR reads using MiXCR and keeps one entry per CDR3 protein. Among approximately 120,000 distinct CDR3 sequences listed, approximately 21% were seen once. The material sequenced was axillary lymph node tissue. These receptors originate from a female donor with breast cancer. Some clones in this sample may be carry-over from other donors' samples.

This clonotype was seen repeatedly, ten times or more. J is TRBJ2-1 and V is TRBV20-1; D unresolved. The CDR3 runs 14 residues. Germline assignment: CDR1 DFQATT and CDR2 SNEGSKA (reference sequence). V lost 5 bases to trimming and J lost 4 bases, with 15 bases between them. The chain's CDR3 is CSASSPGPYNEQFF. CDR3 coding DNA: TGCAGTGCTTCCTCCCCCGGGCCATACAATGAGCAGTTCTTC.

With regard to this clonotype: A much larger clone lies a single base off, so this may be a read error. The chain recombines TRBV7-3 with TRBJ2-2; a weak D match, TRBD2 (5 bases). Trimming cost V 2 bases and J 6 bases, with 10 bases left between them. CDR1 SGHTA and CDR2 FQGTGA come from the germline V gene. The CDR3 runs to 14 residues. CDR3 sequence reads: CASSLAGAAGELFF. The CDR3 bases are TGTGCCAGCAGCTTAGCGGGTGCCGCCGGGGAGCTGTTTTTT. The full variable domain, with the rest looked up from reference TRBV7-3 and TRBJ2-2, is GAGVSQTPSNKVTEKGKYVELRCDPISGHTALYWYRQSLGQGPEFLIYFQGTGAADDSGLPNDRFFAVRPEGSVSTLKIQRTERGDSAVYLCASSLAGAAGELFFGEGSRLTVL.

The V call is TRBV4-1, the J call TRBJ2-1, with 7 positions matching TRBD2. Germline CDR1 and CDR2: MGHRA and YSYEKL. Trimming cost V 1 base and J 8 bases; bases outside gene matches: 5. The CDR3 consists of 14 residues. In nucleotides, the CDR3 is TGCGCCAGCAGCCAAGGGAGTCGGGGGGATGAGCAGTTCTTC. It is translated as CASSQGSRGDEQFF.

This clonotype was found many times. V gene TRBV6-1 combines with J gene TRBJ2-3; D tentatively fits TRBD1 or TRBD2 (5 bases each). Trimming removed 10 bases at V and 3 bases at J, with 23 bases between. The length of the CDR3 is 16 residues. Germline values: CDR1 MNHNS, CDR2 SASEGT. Here the CDR3 reads CATDRGIVPRTDTQYF. In DNA form, the CDR3 reads TGTGCCACAGACAGAGGGATAGTTCCGAGGACAGATACGCAGTATTTT.

The sample holds many counts of this clonotype. The chain joins TRBV20-1 to TRBJ2-5, with TRBD1 matching 8 bases. This CDR3 comprises 15 residues. J was trimmed by 2 bases and V by 4 bases; bases with no gene match: 9. Germline CDR1 reads DFQATT; CDR2 reads SNEGSKA (reference sequence). The CDR3, as DNA: TGCAGTGCTACCGGAGGGGACAGGTATCAAGAGACCCAGTACTTC. Translated, it gives CSATGGDRYQETQYF.

This clonotype was seen at least ten times. J is TRBJ2-5 and V is TRBV6-6; 13 bases fit TRBD2. The germline CDR1 and CDR2 sequences are MNHNY and SVGAGI (reference sequence). With V trimmed by 3 bases and J by 5 bases, 12 bases remained unmatched. The CDR3 totals 18 residues. CDR3 coding DNA: TGTGCCAGCAGTTATAGCTCTAGGACTAGCGGGAGTTGGGAGACCCAGTACTTC. It codes for CASSYSSRTSGSWETQYF.

Note on this clonotype: A read error is possible here, since a much larger clone lies one base away. This chain uses TRBV7-9 with TRBJ2-1; the D gene is possibly TRBD2 (5 bases). V was pared by 5 bases and J by 2 bases, with 16 bases between. Germline V CDR1 and CDR2: SEHNR, FQNEAQ (reference sequence). The CDR3 covers 16 residues. The CDR3 loop reads CASSPPAGYPYNEQFF. The CDR3 coding sequence is TGTGCCAGCAGCCCCCCCGCGGGTTACCCCTACAATGAGCAGTTCTTC.

Ten or more counts support this clonotype. The chain combines TRBV7-9 with TRBJ2-3, with unresolved D. Germline-derived CDR1 and CDR2 are SEHNR and FQNEAQ (reference sequence). Trimming shortened V by 5 bases and J by 4 bases, and 13 bases separated the two germline ends. CDR3 length: 14 residues. The CDR3 DNA sequence: TGTGCCAGCAGCCCACCCCTGACCCCAGATACGCAGTATTTT. Protein product: CASSPPLTPDTQYF.

This clonotype was counted many times. The chain couples TRBV6-5 to TRBJ2-2; 10 bases are a match to TRBD1. Germline loops: CDR1 MNHEY, CDR2 SVGAGI. Trimming removed 10 bases from V and 3 bases from J; junction bases left unmatched: 11. CDR3 length: 16 amino acids. The CDR3 DNA reads as TGTGCCACCTTGGGACAGGGGACGTTGGACACCGGGGAGCTGTTTTTT. Translating gives CATLGQGTLDTGELFF.

To note about this clonotype: A read error may explain this, as a much larger clone is one base away. The chain links TRBV20-1 to TRBJ1-5; tentatively, D is TRBD1 (5 bases). The V end lost 5 bases, the J end lost 9 bases, and 17 bases lay between the germline ends. CDR1 is DFQATT and CDR2 is SNEGSKA in the germline V gene (reference sequence). CDR3 length: 13 amino acids. The CDR3 here is CSAEGRAGRPQHF. CDR3 DNA sequence: TGCAGTGCTGAAGGCAGGGCAGGAAGGCCCCAGCATTTT.

Regarding this clonotype: A read error may account for a junction end that differs from germline. The CDR3 DNA reads as TGTGCCAGCAGCTTACAGGGAGAGGTGGATACGCAGTGTTTT. Translation gives CASSLQGEVDTQCF. The V call is TRBV11-2, the J call TRBJ2-3, with D possibly called TRBD1 or TRBD2 (5 bases each). This CDR3 has 14 residues. Germline V lookup: CDR1 SGHAT, CDR2 FQNNGV.

This clonotype has a count of ten or more. V is TRBV19 and J is TRBJ1-6; D is possibly TRBD1 (6 bases). V was pared by 6 bases and J by 7 bases, with 16 bases between. The germline CDR1 and CDR2 sequences are LNHDA and SQIVND (reference sequence). The CDR3 length is 15 residues. CDR3 protein: CASRWGPADNSPLHF. For the CDR3, the DNA is TGTGCCAGTAGATGGGGGCCCGCCGACAATTCACCCCTCCACTTT.

Points on this clonotype: Given a much more abundant clone one base away, this may be a read error. The genes are TRBV11-3 and TRBJ2-1; D is undetermined. Looked up from germline, CDR1 is SGHNT and CDR2 is YENEEA. This CDR3 is built from 13 residues. The CDR3 region has the DNA TGTGCCAGCAGCACAACCGGCGGAAATGAGCGGTTCTTC. Its protein product is CASSTTGGNERFF.

This clonotype was recorded at least ten times. The CDR3: CASSERTSGGQFTDTQYF. DNA of the CDR3: TGTGCCAGCAGTGAACGCACTAGCGGGGGGCAATTCACAGATACGCAGTATTTT. This chain uses TRBV2 with TRBJ2-3, with 12 bases lining up with TRBD2. Per germline, CDR1 SNHLY and CDR2 FYNNEI. The V segment lost 2 bases and the J segment 2 bases; nucleotides outside the gene matches: 8. CDR3 length equals 18 residues.